The 4 T cell receptor beta chains below all came from one sample that was sequenced in a study of blood T cell repertoires in COVID-19. The protocol was immunoSEQ multiplex PCR, while the TCRdb copy is restricted to in-frame clones and leaves out a portion. This table holds around 260,000 clones, roughly nine tenths found once. Sample: peripheral blood. The receptors originated from a woman in her twenties or thirties with COVID-19, enrolled during active disease.

The chain has TRBV28 and TRBJ1-3; maybe TRBD1 (6 bases). Germline assignment: CDR1 MDHEN and CDR2 SYDVKM. The CDR3 loop spans 14 amino acids. The V end lost 5 bases, the J end lost 0 bases, and 8 bases lay between the germline ends. CDR3: CASSIGGSGNTIYF. For the CDR3, the DNA is TGTGCCAGCAGTATAGGGGGCTCTGGAAACACCATATATTTT. Together with reference TRBV28 and TRBJ1-3, the CDR3 gives the full variable domain: DVKVTQSSRYLVKRTGEKVFLECVQDMDHENMFWYRQDPGLGLRLIYFSYDVKMKEKGDIPEGYSVSREKKERFSLILESASTNQTSMYLCASSIGGSGNTIYFGEGSWLTVV.

The J gene is TRBJ1-5, the V gene TRBV7-2; 7 nucleotides line up with TRBD1. Germline V gene sequence: CDR1 SGHTA, CDR2 FQGNSA. J lost 6 bases, V lost 4 bases, and 9 bases had no gene match. CDR3 size: 15 residues. Here the CDR3 reads CASSSGQESRQPQHF. The CDR3 region has the DNA TGTGCCAGCAGCTCCGGACAGGAGTCGCGTCAGCCCCAGCATTTT.

This chain joins TRBV5-6 and TRBJ1-5; D remains ambiguous. This CDR3 region has 14 residues. Germline V gene data show CDR1 as SGHDT and CDR2 as YYEEEE. Trimming pared 0 bases from V and 5 bases from J, leaving 9 bases between. CDR3 DNA sequence: TGTGCCAGCAGCTTGGGAGGGTCCCATCAGCCCCAGCATTTT. This encodes CASSLGGSHQPQHF.

This chain connects TRBV29-1 to TRBJ1-5; 9 nucleotides match TRBD1. The CDR3 consists of 14 residues. CDR1 and CDR2 from the germline V gene are SQVTM and ANQGSEA. Trimming cost V 3 bases and J 6 bases; bases outside gene matches: 6. The CDR3 DNA reads as TGCAGCGTTGAGACGGGACAGGGAAGTCAGCCCCAGCATTTT. Its protein product is CSVETGQGSQPQHF.